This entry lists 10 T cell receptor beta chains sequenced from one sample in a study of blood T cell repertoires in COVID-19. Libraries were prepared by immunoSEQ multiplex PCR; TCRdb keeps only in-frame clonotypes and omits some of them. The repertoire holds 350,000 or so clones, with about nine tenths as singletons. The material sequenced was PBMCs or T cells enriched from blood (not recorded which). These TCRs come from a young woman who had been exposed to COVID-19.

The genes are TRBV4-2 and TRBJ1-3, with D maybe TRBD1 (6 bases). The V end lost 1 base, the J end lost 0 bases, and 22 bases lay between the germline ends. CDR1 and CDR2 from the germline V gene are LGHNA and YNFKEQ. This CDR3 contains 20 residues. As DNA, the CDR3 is TGTGCCAGCAGCCAAGTTGGGGATTCGACAGGCGCGATCTCTGGAAACACCATATATTTT. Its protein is CASSQVGDSTGAISGNTIYF.

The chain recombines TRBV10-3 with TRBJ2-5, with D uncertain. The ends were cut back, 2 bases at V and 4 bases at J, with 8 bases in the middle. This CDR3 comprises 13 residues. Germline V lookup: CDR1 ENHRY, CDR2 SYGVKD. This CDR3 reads CAISEQSRETQYF. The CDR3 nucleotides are TGTGCCATCAGTGAGCAGTCTCGAGAGACCCAGTACTTC.

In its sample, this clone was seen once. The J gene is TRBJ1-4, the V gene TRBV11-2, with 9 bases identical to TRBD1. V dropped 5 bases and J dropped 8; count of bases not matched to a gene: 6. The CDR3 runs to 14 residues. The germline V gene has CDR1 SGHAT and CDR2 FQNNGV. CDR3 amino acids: CASSVGQGPEKLFF. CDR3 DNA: TGTGCCAGCAGCGTAGGACAGGGGCCCGAAAAACTGTTTTTT. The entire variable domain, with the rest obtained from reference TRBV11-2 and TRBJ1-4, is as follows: EAGVAQSPRYKIIEKRQSVAFWCNPISGHATLYWYQQILGQGPKLLIQFQNNGVVDDSQLPKDRFSAERLKGVDSTLKIQPAKLEDSAVYLCASSVGQGPEKLFFGSGTQLSVL.

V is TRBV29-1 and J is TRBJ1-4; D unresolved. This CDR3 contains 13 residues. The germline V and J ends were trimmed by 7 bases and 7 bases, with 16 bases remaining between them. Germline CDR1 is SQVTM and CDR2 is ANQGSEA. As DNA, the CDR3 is TGCAGCGCCGGGGAAACTGACATTGAAAAACTGTTTTTT. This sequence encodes CSAGETDIEKLFF.

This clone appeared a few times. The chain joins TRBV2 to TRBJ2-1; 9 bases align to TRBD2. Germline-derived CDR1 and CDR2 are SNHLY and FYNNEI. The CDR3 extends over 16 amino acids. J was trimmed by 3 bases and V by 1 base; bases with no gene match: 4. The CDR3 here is CASSEVRLAVYNEQFF. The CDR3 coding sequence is TGTGCCAGCAGTGAAGTACGACTAGCGGTCTACAATGAGCAGTTCTTC.

CDR3 residues: CASSPPGQGPNYGYTF. DNA for the CDR3: TGTGCCAGCTCACCACCGGGACAGGGGCCAAACTATGGCTACACCTTC. The chain links TRBV18 to TRBJ1-2, with TRBD1 matching 10 bases. The germline V gene has CDR1 KGHSH and CDR2 LQKENI. V was pared by 0 bases and J by 2 bases, with 3 bases of the junction left unmatched. CDR3 length equals 16 residues.

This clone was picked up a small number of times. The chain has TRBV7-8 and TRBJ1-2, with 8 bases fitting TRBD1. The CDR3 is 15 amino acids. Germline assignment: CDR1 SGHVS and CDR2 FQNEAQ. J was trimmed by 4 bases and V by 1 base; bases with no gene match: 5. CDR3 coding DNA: TGTGCCAGCAGCTTAGAGGGGACAGGTCGCTATGGCTACACCTTC. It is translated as CASSLEGTGRYGYTF.

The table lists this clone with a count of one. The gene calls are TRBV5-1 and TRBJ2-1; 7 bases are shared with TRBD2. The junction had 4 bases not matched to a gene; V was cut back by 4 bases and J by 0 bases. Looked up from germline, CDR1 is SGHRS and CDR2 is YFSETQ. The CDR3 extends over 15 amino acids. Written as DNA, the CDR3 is TGCGCCAGCAGCACCGGGAGGAGCTCCTACAATGAGCAGTTCTTC. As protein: CASSTGRSSYNEQFF.

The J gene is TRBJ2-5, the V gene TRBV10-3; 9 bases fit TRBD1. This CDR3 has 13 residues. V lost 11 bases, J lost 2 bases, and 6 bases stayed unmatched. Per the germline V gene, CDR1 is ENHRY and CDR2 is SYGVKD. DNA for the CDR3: TGTGCCGCGACGACAGGGGGTCAAGAGACCCAGTACTTC. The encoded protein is CAATTGGQETQYF.

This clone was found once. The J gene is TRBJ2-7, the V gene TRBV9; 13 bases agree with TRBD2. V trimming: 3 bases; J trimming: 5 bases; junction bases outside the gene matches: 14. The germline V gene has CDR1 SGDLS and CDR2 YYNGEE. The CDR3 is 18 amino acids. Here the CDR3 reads CASSGTSGSYGSRNEQYF. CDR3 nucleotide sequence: TGTGCCAGCAGCGGGACTAGCGGGAGCTACGGATCTCGTAACGAGCAGTACTTC.